Presented here are 4 T cell receptor beta chains from one specimen sequenced in a study of T cell repertoires in cytomegalovirus infection. From the reads, TCRdb called clonotypes with MiXCR, one entry per CDR3 protein. The sample lists some 940,000 distinct CDR3 sequences, roughly 30% occurring once. No antigens are known for them. Sequencing was performed on cultured CD8+ T cells from PBMCs, taken from culture after CMV antigen stimulation. The receptors were gathered from a human donor in good health (CMV status not recorded). Some clones in this sample may be carry-over from other donors' samples.

A remark on this clonotype: Sequence at one end of the junction differs from germline and may be a read error. The genes are TRBV7-9 and TRBJ1-1; D not resolved. Germline lookup yields CDR1 SEHNR and CDR2 FQNEAQ (reference sequence). The CDR3 sequence is 11 residues long. CDR3 protein: CASRVDLRALF. The CDR3 DNA sequence: TGTGCCAGCAGGGTGGATCTTCGGGCTCTCTTT.

J is TRBJ1-1 and V is TRBV6-5; D uncertain. V shed 8 bases and J shed 4 bases, with 14 bases lying between them. This CDR3 comprises 13 residues. CDR1 and CDR2 from the germline V gene are MNHEY and SVGAGI. CDR3 DNA sequence: TGTGCCAGCCACGGGTCGCTACGCACTGAAGCTTTCTTT. It encodes CASHGSLRTEAFF.

This chain links TRBV7-9 with TRBJ2-7, with D maybe TRBD2 (6 bases). Germline values: CDR1 SEHNR, CDR2 FQNEAQ (reference sequence). This CDR3 has 13 residues. Trimming took off 3 bases at V and 3 bases at J, with 9 bases between the two ends. This CDR3 is CASSLTRNYEQYF. CDR3 nucleotides: TGTGCCAGCAGCTTGACTAGGAACTACGAGCAGTACTTC.

The V call is TRBV5-1, the J call TRBJ1-3, with a weak D call TRBD1 (5 bases). CDR3 size: 19 residues. Germline CDR1 is SGHRS and CDR2 is YFSETQ. Between the trimmed V and J ends, which lost 0 bases and 0 bases, there was a span of 19 bases. This CDR3 is CASSLAGGAALFSGNTIYF. CDR3 bases: TGCGCCAGCAGCTTGGCCGGCGGGGCTGCCCTCTTCTCTGGAAACACCATATATTTT.